A single sample is the source of the 26 T cell receptor beta chains below, sequenced in a study of shared clonotypes between healthy human individuals. Generated by immunoSEQ multiplex PCR, the TCRdb table keeps only in-frame clones and is missing some. Of around 600,000 clones detected, roughly 98% appear once; the ten largest clones hold 0.25% to 0.35%. As defined, naive CD8 cells were CD45RO-negative and positively selected for CCR7, with terminally differentiated effector memory CD45RA+ cells excluded. The sample taken for sequencing was naive CD8+ T cells sorted from blood. All receptors derive from a man aged 25-45 years in good health.

J is TRBJ2-7 and V is TRBV19; perhaps D is TRBD1 or TRBD2 (5 bases each). Germline CDR1 LNHDA, CDR2 SQIVND (reference sequence). V lost 5 bases to trimming and J lost 1 base, with 12 bases between them. This CDR3 is 14 amino acids long. This chain's CDR3 is CASSSEDTSYEQYF. Written as DNA, the CDR3 is TGTGCCAGTAGTTCGGAGGACACATCCTACGAGCAGTACTTC. The full variable domain, with the rest looked up from reference TRBV19 and TRBJ2-7, is DGGITQSPKYLFRKEGQNVTLSCEQNLNHDAMYWYRQDPGQGLRLIYYSQIVNDFQKGDIAEGYSVSREKKESFPLTVTSAQKNPTAFYLCASSSEDTSYEQYFGPGTRLTVT.

The genes are TRBV6-1 and TRBJ2-4, with 7 bases that match TRBD1. Germline V CDR1 and CDR2: MNHNS, SASEGT. The CDR3 has 14 residues. V trimming: 10 bases; J trimming: 15 bases; junction bases outside the gene matches: 21. The CDR3 nucleotides read TGTGCCACCACGAGCCGGACAGGTCATCACCCCGCGTACTTC. It translates to CATTSRTGHHPAYF.

The chain has TRBV29-1 and TRBJ1-1; D not certain. CDR1 SQVTM and CDR2 ANQGSEA come from the germline V gene. V lost 1 base and J lost 1, with 4 bases in between. The CDR3 is made up of 12 amino acids. Here the CDR3 reads CSVEGPNTEAFF. The CDR3 DNA follows: TGCAGCGTTGAAGGGCCGAACACTGAAGCTTTCTTT.

The gene calls are TRBV29-1 and TRBJ1-5; D is perhaps TRBD1 (6 bases). The CDR3 is 12 amino acids. Trimming stripped 4 bases from V and 3 bases from J, with 7 bases between. Germline V gives CDR1 SQVTM, CDR2 ANQGSEA. The CDR3 region has the DNA TGCAGCGTTGGACAGGCCAATCAGCCCCAGCATTTT. This codes for CSVGQANQPQHF.

The chain joins TRBV7-9 to TRBJ2-7; 7 positions match TRBD1. The CDR3 loop spans 12 amino acids. J was trimmed by 5 bases and V by 5 bases; bases with no gene match: 3. Per germline, CDR1 SEHNR and CDR2 FQNEAQ (reference sequence). This CDR3 is CASSITGDEQYF. CDR3 coding DNA: TGTGCCAGCAGCATAACAGGGGACGAGCAGTACTTC.

The chain links TRBV2 to TRBJ2-5; no definite D call. Germline assignment: CDR1 SNHLY and CDR2 FYNNEI. The CDR3 runs 14 residues. Trimming took off 6 bases at V and 3 bases at J, with 14 bases between the two ends. The CDR3 loop is CASSPGWTEETQYF. DNA of the CDR3: TGTGCCAGCAGCCCCGGATGGACGGAAGAGACCCAGTACTTC.

The sample holds one count of this clone. The V call is TRBV27, the J call TRBJ1-3, with 8 bases aligning to TRBD1. V lost 4 bases to trimming and J lost 3 bases; unmatched junction nucleotides: 5. CDR3 length: 15 residues. Germline-derived CDR1 and CDR2 are MNHEY and SMNVEV (reference sequence). In DNA, the CDR3 is TGTGCCAGCAGTTCAGGACAGGGATTTGGAAACACCATATATTTT. Its protein product is CASSSGQGFGNTIYF.

The V and J genes are TRBV27 and TRBJ2-7; TRBD2 is a possible D gene (6 bases). Germline V CDR1 and CDR2: MNHEY, SMNVEV (reference sequence). The CDR3 consists of 12 residues. Trimming pared 6 bases from V and 4 bases from J, leaving 10 bases between. The CDR3 nucleotides are TGTGCCAGCAGCCACAGCGGGTACGAGCAGTACTTC. Amino acid sequence: CASSHSGYEQYF.

The V and J genes are TRBV7-2 and TRBJ2-7; 15 bases agree with TRBD2. The germline CDR1 and CDR2 sequences are SGHTA and FQGNSA. The V segment lost 0 bases and the J segment 3 bases; nucleotides outside the gene matches: 6. There are 18 residues in the CDR3. CDR3 sequence reads: CASSLASGLAGGGYEQYF. In nucleotides, the CDR3 is TGTGCCAGCAGCTTAGCATCAGGACTAGCGGGAGGGGGCTACGAGCAGTACTTC.

The chain couples TRBV7-9 to TRBJ2-7, with D maybe TRBD1 (5 bases). In germline, CDR1 is SEHNR, CDR2 FQNEAQ (reference sequence). Trimming took 5 bases from V and 4 from J, leaving 15 bases between them. The CDR3 has 14 amino acids. The CDR3 coding sequence is TGTGCCAGCAGCAAGACAGAAAAACCTTACGAGCAGTACTTC. Protein: CASSKTEKPYEQYF.

V and J are TRBV5-1 and TRBJ2-1; 9 nucleotides agree with TRBD2. J gave up 4 bases and V 7 bases, and 6 bases lay outside the gene matches. CDR1 and CDR2 (germline): SGHRS, YFSETQ. The CDR3 runs 14 residues. The CDR3 loop reads CASYLAGPYNEQFF. Written as DNA, the CDR3 is TGCGCCAGCTACCTAGCGGGGCCTTACAATGAGCAGTTCTTC.

The chain uses TRBV7-2 and TRBJ1-2; 10 positions agree with TRBD1. The CDR3 contains 15 residues. J was trimmed by 8 bases and V by 5 bases; bases with no gene match: 11. CDR1 is SGHTA and CDR2 is FQGNSA in the germline V gene. The CDR3 here is CASSQEDRGLLGYTF. CDR3 bases: TGTGCCAGCAGCCAAGAAGACAGGGGGCTTCTGGGCTACACCTTC.

This chain uses TRBV7-8 with TRBJ1-5; D is possibly TRBD1 (5 bases). The CDR3 has 14 residues. Between the trimmed V and J ends, which lost 5 bases and 5 bases, there was a span of 13 bases. The V gene's germline CDR1 is SGHVS and CDR2 FQNEAQ. Here the CDR3 DNA reads TGTGCCAGCAGCCTCCGGGGGGGGGATCAGCCCCAGCATTTT. It encodes CASSLRGGDQPQHF. The whole variable domain, remainder taken from reference TRBV7-8 and TRBJ1-5, is GAGVSQSPRYKVAKRGQDVALRCDPISGHVSLFWYQQALGQGPEFLTYFQNEAQLDKSGLPSDRFFAERPEGSVSTLKIQRTQQEDSAVYLCASSLRGGDQPQHFGDGTRLSIL.

V and J are TRBV5-1 and TRBJ2-5; TRBD1 matches 11 bases. The length of the CDR3 is 16 residues. V lost 0 bases, J lost 5 bases, and 6 bases stayed unmatched. Per the germline V gene, CDR1 is SGHRS and CDR2 is YFSETQ. CDR3 in DNA: TGCGCCAGCAGCTTGGCCTTTCGGGACAGGGGGGAGACCCAGTACTTC. Protein product: CASSLAFRDRGETQYF.

The rearrangement uses TRBV29-1 and TRBJ2-7, with 8 bases matching TRBD1. Looked up from germline, CDR1 is SQVTM and CDR2 is ANQGSEA. The CDR3 runs 17 residues. Unmatched junction bases numbered 13, after V lost 0 bases and J lost 3 bases. CDR3 DNA: TGCAGCGTTGAAGATGGGAATGCAGGGGGCTCGGGCTACGAGCAGTACTTC. Its translation is CSVEDGNAGGSGYEQYF.

This clone was detected only once. The CDR3 DNA reads as TGTGCCAGCAGAGGGGGACAGCCTGGGGATACGCAGTATTTT. As protein: CASRGGQPGDTQYF. This sequence joins TRBV6-4 and TRBJ2-3; 7 nucleotides agree with TRBD1. Per germline, CDR1 MRHNA and CDR2 SNTAGT. Germline trimming cut 6 bases from V and 6 bases from J; bases unmatched to any gene: 9. The CDR3 length is 14 residues.

This clone appeared a single time. V is TRBV4-3 and J is TRBJ1-1; a weak D match, TRBD1 (6 bases). Trimming stripped 0 bases from V and 0 bases from J, with 8 bases between. Looked up from germline, CDR1 is LGHNA and CDR2 is YSLEER. The CDR3 loop spans 15 amino acids. The CDR3 is CASSQDTGLNTEAFF. CDR3 DNA: TGCGCCAGCAGCCAAGATACAGGGCTGAACACTGAAGCTTTCTTT.

This chain joins TRBV4-2 and TRBJ2-2; D remains ambiguous. The germline gives CDR1 LGHNA, CDR2 YNFKEQ. With 5 bases removed from V and 7 bases from J, the gap between germline ends came to 17 bases. The CDR3 sequence is 15 residues long. As DNA, the CDR3 is TGTGCCAGCAGCGAGGAGATCCCGTCGGGCGGGGAGCTGTTTTTT. It translates to CASSEEIPSGGELFF.

The sample holds one count of this clone. CDR3: CASSLDSSEQVNEKLFF. The CDR3 bases are TGCGCCAGCAGCCTTGACAGTAGCGAGCAAGTTAATGAAAAACTGTTTTTT. The chain joins TRBV5-1 to TRBJ1-4; D is possibly TRBD1 (5 bases). Trimming removed 4 bases at V and 4 bases at J, with 20 bases between. This CDR3 is built from 17 residues. Germline CDR1 is SGHRS and CDR2 is YFSETQ.

The chain employs TRBV18 and TRBJ2-1, with D possibly TRBD2 on 5 matching bases. CDR3 length equals 16 residues. The germline V and J ends were trimmed by 3 bases and 4 bases, with 16 bases remaining between them. Germline lookup yields CDR1 KGHSH and CDR2 LQKENI. The CDR3 is CASSPGGSGTYNEQFF. The CDR3 DNA reads TGTGCCAGCTCACCCGGAGGTAGTGGAACTTACAATGAGCAGTTCTTC.

This chain connects TRBV30 to TRBJ2-1, with TRBD1 matching over 8 bases. From germline, CDR1 is GTSNPN and CDR2 SVGIG (reference sequence). Trimming cost V 2 bases and J 6 bases; bases outside gene matches: 9. The CDR3 loop spans 15 amino acids. As DNA, the CDR3 is TGTGCCTGGAGTTCCAGGGGGCGGGTGGGCAATGAGCAGTTCTTC. The encoded protein is CAWSSRGRVGNEQFF.

J is TRBJ2-2 and V is TRBV29-1, with 14 bases that match TRBD2. J was trimmed by 0 bases and V by 4 bases; bases with no gene match: 10. The CDR3 covers 19 residues. In germline, CDR1 is SQVTM, CDR2 ANQGSEA. The DNA of the CDR3 is TGCAGCGTTGTGGGGGGGACTAGCGGGAGCCCGGCGAACACCGGGGAGCTGTTTTTT. The encoded protein is CSVVGGTSGSPANTGELFF.

The chain carries TRBV7-8 and TRBJ2-3; the match to TRBD2 covers 10 bases. Germline trimming cut 4 bases from V and 4 bases from J; bases unmatched to any gene: 5. This CDR3 comprises 15 residues. The germline V gene encodes CDR1 SGHVS and CDR2 FQNEAQ. This CDR3 reads CASSSLAGVADTQYF. CDR3 DNA sequence: TGTGCCAGCAGCTCCCTAGCGGGAGTGGCAGATACGCAGTATTTT.

V is TRBV29-1 and J is TRBJ2-3; 11 bases map to TRBD1. V shed 5 bases, J shed 5 bases, and the junction held 6 bases outside the gene matches. This CDR3 region has 14 residues. CDR1 SQVTM and CDR2 ANQGSEA come from the germline V gene. CDR3 residues: CSVPRDRGGDTQYF. The DNA for the CDR3 is TGCAGCGTTCCCCGGGACAGGGGGGGAGATACGCAGTATTTT.

For this clone: Mismatch with germline at one junction end may stem from a read error. The V and J genes are TRBV9 and TRBJ2-4; D is tentatively TRBD1 or TRBD2 (5 bases each). Germline CDR1 SGDLS, CDR2 YYNGEE. The CDR3 sequence is 13 residues long. The CDR3 spells CASSVENGAHDHF. The CDR3 region has the DNA TGTGCCAGCAGCGTAGAAAACGGGGCACACGACCACTTC.

This clone has only one observation. V gene TRBV7-9 combines with J gene TRBJ2-3; 11 bases align to TRBD1. The germline gives CDR1 SEHNR, CDR2 FQNEAQ (reference sequence). The CDR3 is 14 amino acids. The J segment lost 5 bases and the V segment lost 5 bases, leaving 3 bases of the junction unmatched. The CDR3 is CASSGQGAGDTQYF. In DNA, the CDR3 is TGTGCCAGCAGCGGACAGGGGGCCGGAGATACGCAGTATTTT.